Following are 22 T cell receptor beta chains from one sample sequenced in a study of shared clonotypes between healthy human individuals. Clones were read by immunoSEQ multiplex PCR, and TCRdb kept only the in-frame ones, dropping some. The sample gives some 1.5 million clones, 95% to 99% of which show up once; roughly 0.4% is in the top ten. The sample comprised naive CD4+ T cells sorted from blood. As for subset: CD45RA+ positively selected. Receptor source: a man in his thirties or forties in good health.

The J gene is TRBJ2-1, the V gene TRBV19; D remains unclear. Germline V gives CDR1 LNHDA, CDR2 SQIVND (reference sequence). V was clipped by 6 bases and J by 6 bases, with 18 bases between them. The CDR3 is made up of 15 amino acids. The CDR3 DNA is TGTGCCAGTAGGGGGATAGGGTTGGGGATCAATGAGCAGTTCTTC. As protein: CASRGIGLGINEQFF. The full variable domain, rest sourced from reference TRBV19 and TRBJ2-1, is DGGITQSPKYLFRKEGQNVTLSCEQNLNHDAMYWYRQDPGQGLRLIYYSQIVNDFQKGDIAEGYSVSREKKESFPLTVTSAQKNPTAFYLCASRGIGLGINEQFFGPGTRLTVL.

This chain's CDR3 is CASSQTSGRADFEEQFF. The CDR3 nucleotides are TGTGCCAGTAGCCAAACTAGCGGGAGGGCCGATTTCGAAGAGCAGTTCTTC. This chain uses TRBV19 with TRBJ2-1, with 13 bases fitting TRBD2. This CDR3 spans 17 amino acids. The J segment lost 10 bases and the V segment lost 6 bases, leaving 15 bases of the junction unmatched. The germline CDR1 and CDR2 sequences are LNHDA and SQIVND (reference sequence). Complete variable domain (other parts from reference TRBV19 and TRBJ2-1): DGGITQSPKYLFRKEGQNVTLSCEQNLNHDAMYWYRQDPGQGLRLIYYSQIVNDFQKGDIAEGYSVSREKKESFPLTVTSAQKNPTAFYLCASSQTSGRADFEEQFFGPGTRLTVL.

The table lists this clone with a count of one. V and J are TRBV5-1 and TRBJ1-4; 9 nucleotides agree with TRBD1. Germline CDR1 reads SGHRS; CDR2 reads YFSETQ. This CDR3 spans 15 amino acids. V trimming: 1 base; J trimming: 7 bases; junction bases outside the gene matches: 5. CDR3 amino acids: CASSLTGTGSEKLFF. CDR3 bases: TGCGCCAGCAGCTTGACCGGGACAGGGTCTGAAAAACTGTTTTTT. The whole variable domain, filled in from reference TRBV5-1 and TRBJ1-4, reads KAGVTQTPRYLIKTRGQQVTLSCSPISGHRSVSWYQQTPGQGLQFLFEYFSETQRNKGNFPGRFSGRQFSNSRSEMNVSTLELGDSALYLCASSLTGTGSEKLFFGSGTQLSVL.

V gene TRBV29-1 combines with J gene TRBJ2-3; 11 positions agree with TRBD2. CDR1 is SQVTM, CDR2 ANQGSEA, per germline. The CDR3 extends over 13 amino acids. The trim removed 8 bases at V and 4 bases at J, leaving 5 bases unmatched. The CDR3 DNA reads TGCAGCACTAGCGGGAGATCGTCAGATACGCAGTATTTT. This gives the protein CSTSGRSSDTQYF.

The chain joins TRBV5-1 to TRBJ1-4; D is unresolved. CDR1 SGHRS and CDR2 YFSETQ come from the germline V gene. Trimming stripped 5 bases from V and 5 bases from J, with 10 bases between. The CDR3 loop spans 13 amino acids. This CDR3 is CASRRELNEKLFF. The CDR3 coding sequence is TGCGCCAGCAGACGGGAGCTGAATGAAAAACTGTTTTTT. Full variable domain (rest looked up from reference TRBV5-1 and TRBJ1-4): KAGVTQTPRYLIKTRGQQVTLSCSPISGHRSVSWYQQTPGQGLQFLFEYFSETQRNKGNFPGRFSGRQFSNSRSEMNVSTLELGDSALYLCASRRELNEKLFFGSGTQLSVL.

The V gene is TRBV18, the J gene TRBJ2-7; 9 bases are shared with TRBD1. This CDR3 spans 16 amino acids. The V gene's germline CDR1 is KGHSH and CDR2 LQKENI. The V segment lost 5 bases and the J segment 3 bases; nucleotides outside the gene matches: 11. The CDR3: CASSSATGGSGYEQYF. The CDR3 DNA is TGTGCCAGCTCATCGGCTACAGGGGGCTCGGGCTACGAGCAGTACTTC.

The chain is built from TRBV7-9 and TRBJ1-1, with D perhaps TRBD1 (5 bases). V lost 1 base, J lost 6 bases, and 15 bases lay in between. CDR3 size: 15 residues. Per the germline V gene, CDR1 is SEHNR and CDR2 is FQNEAQ (reference sequence). The CDR3 nucleotides are TGTGCCAGCAGCTTAGTTATAGGGGCCGCACCTGAAGCTTTCTTT. It codes for CASSLVIGAAPEAFF. The full variable domain, with the rest looked up from reference TRBV7-9 and TRBJ1-1, is DTGVSQNPRHKITKRGQNVTFRCDPISEHNRLYWYRQTLGQGPEFLTYFQNEAQLEKSRLLSDRFSAERPKGSFSTLEIQRTEQGDSAMYLCASSLVIGAAPEAFFGQGTRLTVV.

The chain employs TRBV10-3 and TRBJ2-7; no clear D gene. V dropped 4 bases and J dropped 0 bases, with 13 bases sitting between them. This CDR3 is 15 amino acids long. Germline V gene lookup returns CDR1 ENHRY and CDR2 SYGVKD. CDR3 in amino acids: CAISVTIESSYEQYF. For the CDR3, the DNA is TGTGCCATCAGTGTGACCATTGAAAGCTCCTACGAGCAGTACTTC.

The chain uses TRBV7-8 and TRBJ2-7; tentative D call: TRBD2 (5 bases). V gave up 4 bases and J gave up 4 bases, with 17 bases separating them. Germline CDR1 is SGHVS and CDR2 is FQNEAQ. CDR3 length equals 15 residues. CDR3: CASSSPRAEGYEQYF. In nucleotides, the CDR3 is TGTGCCAGCAGCTCCCCAAGGGCCGAGGGTTACGAGCAGTACTTC.

This sequence joins TRBV25-1 and TRBJ2-3; D remains ambiguous. The CDR3 runs to 11 residues. V was pared by 8 bases and J by 5 bases, with 8 bases between. CDR1 MGHDK and CDR2 SYGVNS come from the germline V gene. CDR3 sequence: CASVGLDTQYF. Written as DNA, the CDR3 is TGTGCCAGCGTGGGATTAGATACGCAGTATTTT.

This chain joins TRBV21-1 and TRBJ2-7; TRBD1 is the table's D call and was not checked against the DNA. TRBV21-1 corresponds to a pseudogene. The CDR3 has 15 amino acids. The CDR3, as DNA: TGTGCCAGCAGCAAAGCCGGGACAGGGCCCTACGAGCAGTACTTC. It encodes CASSKAGTGPYEQYF.

This chain joins TRBV18 and TRBJ1-1; TRBD1 matches 10 bases. The CDR3 runs 16 residues. Looked up from germline, CDR1 is KGHSH and CDR2 is LQKENI. V shed 3 bases, J shed 1 base, and the junction held 5 bases outside the gene matches. The CDR3 nucleotides read TGTGCCAGCTCACCCCGGGACAGGGGACGGAACACTGAAGCTTTCTTT. Its translation is CASSPRDRGRNTEAFF.

The rearrangement uses TRBV7-3 and TRBJ2-2; 10 bases map to TRBD2. The CDR3 totals 19 residues. Germline CDR1 is SGHTA and CDR2 is FQGTGA. The V and J ends lost 1 base and 0 bases, in that order; junction bases with no gene match: 8. CDR3 coding DNA: TGTGCCAGCAGCTTAAGGGCTAGCGGGAGCCCCACGAACACCGGGGAGCTGTTTTTT. Protein: CASSLRASGSPTNTGELFF.

The genes are TRBV29-1 and TRBJ1-1; no clear D gene. The germline gives CDR1 SQVTM, CDR2 ANQGSEA. The V end lost 3 bases, the J end lost 8 bases, and 13 bases lay between the germline ends. The CDR3 has 12 amino acids. The CDR3 is CSVDFEPVEAFF. In DNA form, the CDR3 reads TGCAGCGTTGATTTTGAACCGGTGGAAGCTTTCTTT.

The rearrangement joins TRBV5-5 to TRBJ2-7; D unresolved. Germline V CDR1 and CDR2: SGHKS, YYEKEE (reference sequence). This CDR3 has 11 amino acids. The ends were cut back, 4 bases at V and 2 bases at J, with 4 bases in the middle. DNA of the CDR3: TGTGCCAGCAGCGGAGCCTACGAGCAGTACTTC. Amino acids: CASSGAYEQYF.

This rearrangement joins TRBV28 to TRBJ1-2; 9 bases match TRBD1. This CDR3 has 15 residues. Germline V CDR1 and CDR2: MDHEN, SYDVKM. Trimming removed 4 bases from V and 8 bases from J; junction bases left unmatched: 11. CDR3 amino acids: CASSSGQGLSQGYTF. The CDR3 nucleotides read TGTGCCAGCAGTTCGGGACAGGGACTGTCCCAGGGCTACACCTTC.

The chain uses TRBV18 and TRBJ2-3; D is uncertain. Germline V lookup: CDR1 KGHSH, CDR2 LQKENI. The CDR3 length is 14 residues. The V gene lost 2 bases and the J gene lost 4 bases, with 10 bases spanning the gap. The CDR3 loop is CASSPYYSPDTQYF. The CDR3 DNA reads as TGTGCCAGCTCACCATATTACAGTCCAGATACGCAGTATTTT.

The chain joins TRBV7-9 to TRBJ2-5; tentative D call: TRBD1 (6 bases). Germline V gene data show CDR1 as SEHNR and CDR2 as FQNEAQ (reference sequence). Trimming left V 7 bases short and J 1 base short, with 19 bases between. This CDR3 has 16 residues. The CDR3 loop is CASIGWGQRIQETQYF. The CDR3 bases are TGTGCCAGCATTGGATGGGGACAAAGGATCCAAGAGACCCAGTACTTC.

This sequence joins TRBV18 and TRBJ2-1; TRBD2 matches at 13 bases. The CDR3 spans 15 residues. Looked up from germline, CDR1 is KGHSH and CDR2 is LQKENI. Losses at the gene ends were 0 bases for V and 12 bases for J; bases not matched to a gene: 5. In nucleotides, the CDR3 is TGTGCCAGCTCACCACCTGGACTAGCGGGAGAGCGGCAGTTCTTC. As protein: CASSPPGLAGERQFF.

This chain joins TRBV28 and TRBJ2-5; D might be TRBD2 (6 bases). The V end lost 4 bases, the J end lost 4 bases, and 16 bases lay between the germline ends. CDR1 and CDR2 (germline): MDHEN, SYDVKM. The CDR3 totals 15 residues. CDR3 sequence: CASSYRGPGVETQYF. CDR3 nucleotide sequence: TGTGCCAGCAGTTATAGAGGCCCGGGGGTAGAGACCCAGTACTTC.

V gene TRBV7-9 combines with J gene TRBJ2-3; 11 bases fit TRBD1. CDR1 SEHNR and CDR2 FQNEAQ come from the germline V gene (reference sequence). This CDR3 is built from 18 residues. The V gene end was trimmed by 5 bases and the J gene end by 3 bases; junction bases not matched to a gene: 13. CDR3 in DNA: TGTGCCAGCAGCGCGGACAGGGGGCGCAAAATAGGGACAGATACGCAGTATTTT. Translation gives CASSADRGRKIGTDTQYF.

On this clone: The same CDR3 is also encoded by other DNA sequences in this sample. This rearrangement joins TRBV7-2 to TRBJ2-1; 7 nucleotides line up with TRBD2. Germline CDR1 is SGHTA and CDR2 is FQGNSA. The CDR3 length is 14 residues. J gave up 3 bases and V 1 base, and 0 bases lay outside the gene matches. CDR3 residues: CASSLGGSYNEQFF. As DNA, the CDR3 is TGTGCCAGCAGCTTAGGCGGGAGCTACAATGAGCAGTTCTTC.